Below, one TCR beta chain is given with its context. The antigen is not known. This CDR3 has 13 amino acids. Trimming stripped 1 base from V and 5 bases from J, with 8 bases between. Germline lookup yields CDR1 SGHNT and CDR2 YENEEA. The record originates from a study of OX40 agonist ivuxolimab in advanced cancers. Looking at the study overall: Patients received ivuxolimab, an intravenous treatment, every 2 weeks at 0.01 to 10 mg/kg.

Autoimmune disease history or systemic immunosuppression excluded patients. Generated by immunoSEQ multiplex PCR, the TCRdb table keeps only in-frame clones and is missing some. Seen here are 90,000 to 130,000 clones, approximately 89% observed once, and the top ten hold approximately 0.69%. Study-level findings and limits: A proportion of nonresponders additionally exhibited low normalized T-cell clonal expansion.

The sequenced sample was CD4+ or CD8+ T cells sorted from blood, obtained in a trial of the OX40 agonist ivuxolimab. The source of this sequence is an adult with an advanced solid tumor such as melanoma, head and neck, liver or kidney cancer. This sequence joins TRBV11-3 and TRBJ2-5; unclear D gene. In DNA form, the CDR3 reads TGTGCCAGCAGCTTAGCGGACGAGGAGACCCAGTACTTC. Translated: CASSLADEETQYF.